These 11 T cell receptor beta chains were all obtained from the same sample, sequenced in a study of blood T cell repertoires in COVID-19. The table came from immunoSEQ multiplex PCR; TCRdb's copy has only in-frame clones and leaves some out. The sample gives hundreds of thousands of clones, about 87% of which show up once; approximately 0.9% is in the top ten. Material: PBMCs or T cells enriched from blood (not recorded which). The receptors stem from a man over 45 who had been exposed to COVID-19.

V gene TRBV27 combines with J gene TRBJ1-4, with 10 nucleotides matching TRBD1. The CDR3 length is 14 residues. The germline V gene encodes CDR1 MNHEY and CDR2 SMNVEV (reference sequence). Trimming cost V 4 bases and J 5 bases; bases outside gene matches: 1. The CDR3 sequence is CASSWDRGNEKLFF. DNA of the CDR3: TGTGCCAGCAGTTGGGACAGGGGAAATGAAAAACTGTTTTTT.

This chain joins TRBV11-3 and TRBJ1-1; a possible D gene is TRBD1 (5 bases). The CDR3 length is 17 residues. V shed 5 bases and J shed 1 base, with 20 bases lying between them. Germline V CDR1 and CDR2: SGHNT, YENEEA. DNA of the CDR3: TGTGCCAGCAGCCCTCAGGGCTTAGGGCGGCCGAACACTGAAGCTTTCTTT. It specifies CASSPQGLGRPNTEAFF.

The rearrangement uses TRBV19 and TRBJ2-7; the match to TRBD2 covers 9 bases. Losses at the gene ends were 5 bases for V and 2 bases for J; bases not matched to a gene: 10. This CDR3 is built from 16 residues. The V gene's germline CDR1 is LNHDA and CDR2 SQIVND (reference sequence). CDR3 protein: CASSSGRLAEAYEQYF. In DNA form, the CDR3 reads TGTGCCAGTAGTTCCGGGAGACTAGCGGAGGCCTACGAGCAGTACTTC.

J is TRBJ1-5 and V is TRBV3-1 (or the pseudogene TRBV3-2); D call uncertain. CDR3 size: 17 residues. CDR1 LGHDT and CDR2 YNNKEL come from the germline V gene (reference sequence). The ends were cut back, 4 bases at V and 3 bases at J, with 19 bases in the middle. The CDR3 DNA reads TGTGCCAGCAGCCCCCCGGGTGGAAGCGGGCTCAATCAGCCCCAGCATTTT. Translating gives CASSPPGGSGLNQPQHF.

The genes are TRBV6-5 and TRBJ1-3; D perhaps matches TRBD1 (5 bases). Germline V lookup: CDR1 MNHEY, CDR2 SVGAGI. This CDR3 spans 16 amino acids. V lost 4 bases and J 4 bases, leaving 17 bases between the germline ends. The CDR3 sequence: CASSSYSGLFGNTIYF. For the CDR3, the DNA is TGTGCCAGCAGTTCTTATTCGGGACTCTTCGGAAACACCATATATTTT.

V is TRBV20-1 and J is TRBJ1-1; TRBD1 is a possible D gene (6 bases). The CDR3 is made up of 12 amino acids. CDR1 is DFQATT and CDR2 is SNEGSKA in the germline V gene (reference sequence). V was clipped by 3 bases and J by 10 bases, with 15 bases between them. As DNA, the CDR3 is TGCAGTGCTAGTTCAGGGGAGACCGGAGCTTTCTTT. Its translation: CSASSGETGAFF.

The rearrangement links TRBV7-9 to TRBJ2-2, with 10 bases lining up with TRBD1. J gave up 7 bases and V 5 bases, and 7 bases lay outside the gene matches. In germline, CDR1 is SEHNR, CDR2 FQNEAQ (reference sequence). There are 15 residues in the CDR3. The CDR3 sequence: CASSPPGQGNGELFF. The CDR3 DNA reads as TGTGCCAGCAGCCCTCCGGGACAGGGGAACGGGGAGCTGTTTTTT.

CDR3 region: CASGLAGGGEQYV. The CDR3 region has the DNA TGTGCCAGCGGACTAGCGGGAGGTGGCGAGCAGTACGTC. The chain employs TRBV3-1 (or the pseudogene TRBV3-2) and TRBJ2-7; 14 bases agree with TRBD2. This CDR3 has 13 amino acids. The trim removed 8 bases at V and 6 bases at J, leaving 3 bases unmatched. Germline lookup yields CDR1 LGHDT and CDR2 YNNKEL (reference sequence).

This clone appeared once. This chain uses TRBV7-6 with TRBJ1-6; 7 bases match TRBD1. With V trimmed by 1 base and J by 9 bases, 3 bases remained unmatched. This CDR3 spans 14 amino acids. Per the germline V gene, CDR1 is SGHVS and CDR2 is FNYEAQ. The CDR3 nucleotides read TGTGCCAGCAGCTTAGAGACAGGGCGTTCACCCCTCCACTTT. Encoded protein: CASSLETGRSPLHF.

The chain couples TRBV7-2 to TRBJ1-6, with D possibly being TRBD1 (5 bases). Germline-derived CDR1 and CDR2 are SGHTA and FQGNSA. Deletions cut 7 bases from V and 13 bases from J, with 17 bases between. The CDR3 has 13 amino acids. The CDR3 coding sequence is TGTGCCAGCACCCTCGGGACTATTCCCCCCCTCCACTTT. This sequence encodes CASTLGTIPPLHF.

The chain employs TRBV18 and TRBJ2-2, with 7 bases lining up with TRBD2. Germline V CDR1 and CDR2: KGHSH, LQKENI. V lost 0 bases to trimming and J lost 0 bases; unmatched junction nucleotides: 1. CDR3 length: 16 residues. The CDR3 here is CASSPPLAANTGELFF. The CDR3 DNA follows: TGTGCCAGCTCACCACCGCTAGCGGCGAACACCGGGGAGCTGTTTTTT.